The rows below give T cell receptor beta chains drawn from one sample of a study of T cell changes during pregnancy in multiple sclerosis. Sequencing used immunoSEQ multiplex PCR; TCRdb keeps in-frame clones, though not all of them. The sample contains about 27,000 clones, roughly nine tenths of which appear only once. Here the sequenced sample was CD8+ T cells from peripheral blood mononuclear cells, taken in the second trimester of pregnancy. Receptors originate from a female donor with multiple sclerosis, enrolled in a pregnancy study. Each CDR3 is given with its conserved first and last residue. The order of the fields is J gene, V gene, D gene, clone size, CDR3 DNA, CDR3 protein. D genes are given only for firm matches. Only part of the rows carry a size: once, few, many, or a class if the clone is expanded.

J gene: TRBJ2-3
V gene: TRBV6-4
D gene: NA
clone size: once
CDR3 DNA: TGTGCCAGCAGTGACGGCTTCACAGATACGCAGTATTTT
CDR3 protein: CASSDGFTDTQYF

J gene: TRBJ2-1
V gene: TRBV7-9
D gene: TRBD2
clone size: NA
CDR3 DNA: TGTGCCAGCACCAATGGACTAGCGGGAGTATCCTACAATGAGCAGTTCTTC
CDR3 protein: CASTNGLAGVSYNEQFF

J gene: TRBJ1-1
V gene: TRBV28
D gene: TRBD1
clone size: NA
CDR3 DNA: TGTGCCAGCAGTTCGCGGGACAGAATCGAAGCTTTCTTT
CDR3 protein: CASSSRDRIEAFF

J gene: TRBJ2-1
V gene: TRBV7-9
D gene: TRBD2
clone size: NA
CDR3 DNA: TGTGCCAGCAGCTTCCGGCTAGCGGGAGCAAGCTCCTACAATGAGCAGTTCTTC
CDR3 protein: CASSFRLAGASSYNEQFF

J gene: TRBJ2-7
V gene: TRBV7-9
D gene: TRBD2
clone size: NA
CDR3 DNA: TGTGCCAGCAGCTTAGTGGCTAGCGGGAGCTACGAGCAGTACTTC
CDR3 protein: CASSLVASGSYEQYF

J gene: TRBJ2-1
V gene: TRBV6-6
D gene: NA
clone size: NA
CDR3 DNA: TGTGCCAGCAGTTACTCCCCCTTATCCTACAATGAGCAGTTCTTC
CDR3 protein: CASSYSPLSYNEQFF

J gene: TRBJ2-2
V gene: TRBV4-3
D gene: TRBD1
clone size: NA
CDR3 DNA: TGCGCCAGCAGCCAATCCCCGACAGGGATCAACACCGGGGAGCTGTTTTTT
CDR3 protein: CASSQSPTGINTGELFF

J gene: TRBJ1-4
V gene: TRBV6-7
D gene: NA
clone size: NA
CDR3 DNA: TGTGCCAGCAATACATCCCGCGAACCACGGGCTAATGAAAAACTGTTTTTT
CDR3 protein: CASNTSREPRANEKLFF

J gene: TRBJ2-2
V gene: TRBV10-2
D gene: TRBD2
clone size: few
CDR3 DNA: TGCGCCAGCAGTGAGTCGCTAGCGGGAGGGCCTGGTGGCGGGGAGCTGTTTTTT
CDR3 protein: CASSESLAGGPGGGELFF

J gene: TRBJ2-2
V gene: TRBV6-5
D gene: NA
clone size: NA
CDR3 DNA: TGTGCCAGCTTGCCAGGGATGGGAACCGGGGAGCTGTTTTTT
CDR3 protein: CASLPGMGTGELFF

J gene: TRBJ2-7
V gene: TRBV6-5
D gene: NA
clone size: few
CDR3 DNA: TGTGCCAGCAGTTACGGGCAGGGTGGGTCCTACGAGCAGTACTTC
CDR3 protein: CASSYGQGGSYEQYF

J gene: TRBJ2-7
V gene: TRBV13
D gene: NA
clone size: many
CDR3 DNA: TGTGCCAGCAGCTTAGGCCTGGCGGAGGCCCGCTCCTACGAGCAGTACTTC
CDR3 protein: CASSLGLAEARSYEQYF

J gene: TRBJ2-1
V gene: TRBV10-3
D gene: TRBD2
clone size: NA
CDR3 DNA: TGTGCCATCAGTGTCGGGGGGAACTCCTACAATGAGCAGTTCTTC
CDR3 protein: CAISVGGNSYNEQFF

J gene: TRBJ2-7
V gene: TRBV12-5
D gene: NA
clone size: NA
CDR3 DNA: TGTGCTAGTGGCGGGAAATCCTACGAGCAGTACTTC
CDR3 protein: CASGGKSYEQYF

J gene: TRBJ1-5
V gene: TRBV7-8
D gene: TRBD1
clone size: many
CDR3 DNA: TGTGCCAGCAGCCCAGGGGGTCCAGATAATCAGCCCCAGCATTTT
CDR3 protein: CASSPGGPDNQPQHF

J gene: TRBJ2-5
V gene: TRBV20-1
D gene: NA
clone size: once
CDR3 DNA: TGCAGTGCTAGTAGAGGAGAGCAGTACTTC
CDR3 protein: CSASRGEQYF

J gene: TRBJ2-7
V gene: TRBV6-6
D gene: TRBD2
clone size: NA
CDR3 DNA: TGTGCCAGCAGTTACCCGGGGGGGCCGTTCGAGCAGTACTTC
CDR3 protein: CASSYPGGPFEQYF

J gene: TRBJ2-7
V gene: TRBV7-2
D gene: TRBD1
clone size: NA
CDR3 DNA: TGTGCCAGCAGCCAACCCAGGGGGTCCTACGAGCAGTACTTC
CDR3 protein: CASSQPRGSYEQYF

J gene: TRBJ1-1
V gene: TRBV7-9
D gene: NA
clone size: NA
CDR3 DNA: TGTGCCAGCAGCTTAGATCAGGGCCTGAACACTGAAGCTTTCTTT
CDR3 protein: CASSLDQGLNTEAFF

J gene: TRBJ1-2
V gene: TRBV2
D gene: TRBD1
clone size: NA
CDR3 DNA: TGTGCCAGCAGTGGGGGGACAGGGAACTATGGCTACACCTTC
CDR3 protein: CASSGGTGNYGYTF

J gene: TRBJ2-5
V gene: TRBV5-4
D gene: TRBD1
clone size: NA
CDR3 DNA: TGTGCCAGCAGCCCGGGGACAGGGGAAGAGACCCAGTACTTC
CDR3 protein: CASSPGTGEETQYF

J gene: TRBJ1-2
V gene: TRBV7-9
D gene: TRBD1
clone size: NA
CDR3 DNA: TGTGCCAGCACCCTACTCCGAGGGACAGGGGGCGTCGAGGGCTACACCTTC
CDR3 protein: CASTLLRGTGGVEGYTF